What follows describes a single T cell receptor beta chain. The treatment is: oral pan-JAK inhibitor, 5-10 mg twice daily. Extracted RNA was reverse transcribed, and the resulting cDNA served as sequencing template. TCRdb's table, derived via immunoSEQ multiplex PCR, lists solely in-frame clones and lacks some. The sample has just under 65,000 clones, around 46% seen once. The sample comes from a study of CD8+ T cells in alopecia areata. Per germline, CDR1 SGHRS and CDR2 YFSETQ. This CDR3 comprises 15 residues. The J segment lost 4 bases and the V segment lost 4 bases, leaving 7 bases of the junction unmatched.

The TCR comes from a human donor with alopecia areata. This chain connects TRBV5-1 to TRBJ2-7; 11 nucleotides agree with TRBD1. Sample: CD8+ T cells sorted from blood, taken at roughly week 36, from a patient treated with tofacitinib. This chain's CDR3 is CASSPAGQGAYEQYF. DNA of the CDR3: TGCGCCAGCAGCCCTGCCGGACAGGGGGCTTACGAGCAGTACTTC.